What follows describes a single TCR beta chain. No antigen is known for it. It has no much larger one-base neighbor in the sample; base qualities were not kept. The CDR3 runs 14 residues from the cysteine to the phenylalanine. Of the read, only the CDR3 DNA is kept; its 42 bases are in frame from base 1. For CDR1 and CDR2, the germline V gene (reference sequence) lists MNHEY and SMNVEV. V is shortened by 3 bases, J by 3 bases, and the region joining them spans 11 bases. The data stem from a study of CD8 T cells in Susac syndrome (dated 2019 in TCRdb). Regarding the research as a whole: Among the Susac syndrome patients who were sequenced, clinically active disease was present in six and clinical remission was observed in about eight. At blood withdrawal, Susac syndrome patients were either therapy-naive, taking corticosteroids (in some cases with IVIg as well), or taking IVIg alone. The study used repertoire sequencing to test whether antigen drove CD8+ T cell activation and differentiation in Susac syndrome. The clonality of the CD8+ T cell repertoire was compared across approximately twelve healthy donors, some 14 Susac syndrome patients and about 15 multiple sclerosis patients.

Beyond this particular receptor, the publication reports: Susac syndrome CD8+ repertoires showed clonal expansion, highest in CD8+ TEMRA cells and greater in clinically active than remitting patients. The TCR sequencing and HLA analysis was acknowledged to have included a relatively small number of individuals. Around 16 and five Susac-specific public clones were found in the total CD8+ and CD8+ TEMRA repertoires, respectively.

Peripheral blood CD8+ and CD4+ T cells from healthy donors, Susac syndrome patients and multiple sclerosis patients were profiled using high-throughput TCR beta sequencing. Recently defined diagnostic criteria for definite or probable disease were met by the Susac syndrome patients. CD8+ TEMRA cells were enriched by FACS, while bulk CD8+ and CD4+ T cells were purified by magnetic negative isolation. Blood was drawn into EDTA tubes, processed within 24 hours, and PBMCs were isolated by density gradient centrifugation. PBMCs destined for TCR sequencing were cryopreserved in liquid nitrogen and later thawed in a 37 °C water bath. The sorted or isolated CD4+, CD8+ and CD8+ TEMRA cells had a purity of 90% or higher. RNA was extracted with the RNeasy kit and roughly 0.45 to 1 ug was reverse transcribed using random hexamers. TCR beta CDR3 regions were amplified with the immunoSEQ multiplex PCR assay covering 54 Vbeta and 13 Jbeta segments. PCR amplification bias was corrected by using a synthetic template baseline for primer optimization and computational correction. On the authors' methods: Reads were assigned to V, D and J genes according to IMGT and analyzed in immunoSEQ Analyzer, with only productive sequences retained. To calculate clonality, Shannon entropy was normalized by log2 of the number of productive unique sequences and then subtracted from one. For each patient and control, public and private clones were evaluated among the 100 most prevalent clones. Susac-specific clones were defined as absent from healthy and MS cohorts, 850 to 1,300 published viral clones and other ImmuneACCESS disease sequences. Clones were called with MiXCR by TCRdb after fastp trimmed the public reads at Q25, and only in-frame beta chains were retained. For every CDR3 protein sequence, its rows merge into one entry that carries the most common genes and DNA. None of the V and J calls come from the authors' own analysis; TCRdb made them. Present in this sample are tens of thousands of distinct CDR3 sequences, over 90% of which were seen just once. Of the sample, 0.45% to 0.5% falls within the top ten clones.

Sequenced: CD8+ T cells from PBMCs. The source is a human donor with Susac syndrome. The V gene is TRBV27 and the J gene is TRBJ1-1; the D gene is possibly TRBD1, with 5 bases matching. The CDR3 is CASSLVDTYTEAFF. In nucleotides, the sequence is TGTGCCAGCAGTTTGGTGGACACCTACACTGAAGCTTTCTTT.